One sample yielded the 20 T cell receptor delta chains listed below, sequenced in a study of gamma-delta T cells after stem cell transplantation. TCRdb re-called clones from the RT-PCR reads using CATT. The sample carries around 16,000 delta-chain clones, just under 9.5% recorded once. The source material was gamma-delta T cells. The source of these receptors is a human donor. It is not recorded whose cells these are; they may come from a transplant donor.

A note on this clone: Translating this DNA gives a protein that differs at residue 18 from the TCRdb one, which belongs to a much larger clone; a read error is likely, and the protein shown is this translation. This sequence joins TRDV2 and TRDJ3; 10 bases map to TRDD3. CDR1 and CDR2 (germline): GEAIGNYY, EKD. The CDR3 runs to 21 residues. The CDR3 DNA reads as TGTGCCTGTGACAATGCCGTCCTGGGGGATAAGGTGTCCTGGGACACCCGACGGATGTTCTTC. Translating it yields CACDNAVLGDKVSWDTRRMFF.

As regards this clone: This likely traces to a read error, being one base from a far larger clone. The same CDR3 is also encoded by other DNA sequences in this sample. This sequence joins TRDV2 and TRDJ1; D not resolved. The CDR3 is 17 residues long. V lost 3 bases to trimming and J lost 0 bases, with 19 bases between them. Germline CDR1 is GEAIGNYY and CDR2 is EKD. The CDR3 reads CACDALTEGYHTDKLIF. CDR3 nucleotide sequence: TGTGCCTGTGACGCCCTTACAGAGGGGTACCACACCGATAAACTCATCTTT.

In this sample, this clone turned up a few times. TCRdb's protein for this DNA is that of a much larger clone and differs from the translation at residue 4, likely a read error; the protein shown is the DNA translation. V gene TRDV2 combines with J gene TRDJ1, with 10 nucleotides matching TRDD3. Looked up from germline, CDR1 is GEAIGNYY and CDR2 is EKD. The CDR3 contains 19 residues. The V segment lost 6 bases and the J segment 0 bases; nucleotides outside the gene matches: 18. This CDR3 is CACNPTTHTGGSYTDKLIF. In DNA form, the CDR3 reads TGTGCCTGTAACCCTACTACCCACACTGGGGGATCGTACACCGATAAACTCATCTTT.

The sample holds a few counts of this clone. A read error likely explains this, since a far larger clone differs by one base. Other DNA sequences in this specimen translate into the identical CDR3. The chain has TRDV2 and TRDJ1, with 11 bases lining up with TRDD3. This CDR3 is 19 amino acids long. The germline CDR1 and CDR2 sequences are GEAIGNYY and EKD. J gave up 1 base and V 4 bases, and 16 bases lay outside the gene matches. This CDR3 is CACDTVRVLGDRGTDKLIF. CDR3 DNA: TGTGCCTGTGATACCGTCCGCGTACTGGGGGATAGAGGCACCGATAAACTCATCTTT.

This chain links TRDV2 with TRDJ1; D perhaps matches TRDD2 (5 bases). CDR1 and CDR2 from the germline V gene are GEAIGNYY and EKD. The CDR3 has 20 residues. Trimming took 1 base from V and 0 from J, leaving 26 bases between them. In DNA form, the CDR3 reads TGTGCCTGTGACACGATGAATTTCCTGGTGGACCCGACGTACACCGATAAACTCATCTTT. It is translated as CACDTMNFLVDPTYTDKLIF.

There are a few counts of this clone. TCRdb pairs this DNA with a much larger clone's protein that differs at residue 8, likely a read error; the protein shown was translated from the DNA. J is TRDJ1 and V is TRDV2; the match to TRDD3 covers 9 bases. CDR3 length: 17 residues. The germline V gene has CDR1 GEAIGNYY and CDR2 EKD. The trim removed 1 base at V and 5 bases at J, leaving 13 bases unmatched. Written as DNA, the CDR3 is TGTGCCTGTGACACTTGGGTCGAACTGGGGGACAAGGATAAACTCATCTTT. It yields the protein CACDTWVELGDKDKLIF.

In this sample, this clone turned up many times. CDR3 residues: CACDTGGDTPYGTDKLIF. The CDR3 DNA follows: TGTGCCTGTGACACCGGTGGGGATACCCCCTATGGGACCGATAAACTCATCTTT. The rearrangement joins TRDV2 to TRDJ1, with 8 nucleotides matching TRDD3. The CDR3 has 18 amino acids. Germline V lookup: CDR1 GEAIGNYY, CDR2 EKD. The trim removed 0 bases at V and 2 bases at J, leaving 13 bases unmatched.

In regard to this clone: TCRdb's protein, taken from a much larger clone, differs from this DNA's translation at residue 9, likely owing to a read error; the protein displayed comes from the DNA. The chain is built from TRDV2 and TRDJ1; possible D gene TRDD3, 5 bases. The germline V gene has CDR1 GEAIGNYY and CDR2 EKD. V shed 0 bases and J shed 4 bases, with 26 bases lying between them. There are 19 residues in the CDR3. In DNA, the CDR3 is TGTGCCTGTGACACCGGGGGCAACTCGGGGAGACGGGGCAGCGATAAACTCATCTTT. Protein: CACDTGGNSGRRGSDKLIF.

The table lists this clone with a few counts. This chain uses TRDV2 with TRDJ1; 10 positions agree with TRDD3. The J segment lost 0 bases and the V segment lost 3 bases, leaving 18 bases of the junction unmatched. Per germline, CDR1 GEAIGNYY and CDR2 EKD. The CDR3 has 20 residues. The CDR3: CACDDSGRGDTQGYTDKLIF. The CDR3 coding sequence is TGTGCCTGTGACGATAGCGGAAGGGGGGATACGCAAGGGTACACCGATAAACTCATCTTT.

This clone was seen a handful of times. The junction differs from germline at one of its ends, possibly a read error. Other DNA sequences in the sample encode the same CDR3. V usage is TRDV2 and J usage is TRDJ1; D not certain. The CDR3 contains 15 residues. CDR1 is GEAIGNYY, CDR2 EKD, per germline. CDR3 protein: CACDTVGDKTDKLIF. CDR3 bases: TGTGCCTGTGACACCGTGGGAGATAAAACCGACAAACTCATCTTT.

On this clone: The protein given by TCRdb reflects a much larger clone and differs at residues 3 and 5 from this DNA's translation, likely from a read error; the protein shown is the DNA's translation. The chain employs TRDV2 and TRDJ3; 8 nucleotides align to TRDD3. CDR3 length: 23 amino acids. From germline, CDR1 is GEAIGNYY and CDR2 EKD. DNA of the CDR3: TGTGCCCGTGACGCCGCGCCTACTGGGGGCCCCAACCTAAGCTCCTGGGACACCCGACAGATGTTTTTC. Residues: CARDAAPTGGPNLSSWDTRQMFF.

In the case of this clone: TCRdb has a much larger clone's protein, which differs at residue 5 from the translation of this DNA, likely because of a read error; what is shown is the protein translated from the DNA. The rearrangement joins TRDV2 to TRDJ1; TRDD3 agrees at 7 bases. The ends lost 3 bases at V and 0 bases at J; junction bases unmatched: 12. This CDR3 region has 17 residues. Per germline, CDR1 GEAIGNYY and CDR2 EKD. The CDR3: CACDGLTEGYHTDKLIF. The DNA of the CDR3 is TGTGCCTGTGACGGCCTTACAGAGGGATACCACACCGATAAACTCATCTTT.

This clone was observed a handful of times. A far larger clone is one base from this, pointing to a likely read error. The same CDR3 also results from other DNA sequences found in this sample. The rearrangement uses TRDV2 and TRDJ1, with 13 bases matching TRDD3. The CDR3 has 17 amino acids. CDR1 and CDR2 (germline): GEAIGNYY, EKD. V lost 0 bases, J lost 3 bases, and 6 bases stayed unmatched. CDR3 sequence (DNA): TGTGCCTGTGACACCCTGACTGGGGGATACGTGTCCGATAAACTCATCTTT. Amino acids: CACDTLTGGYVSDKLIF.

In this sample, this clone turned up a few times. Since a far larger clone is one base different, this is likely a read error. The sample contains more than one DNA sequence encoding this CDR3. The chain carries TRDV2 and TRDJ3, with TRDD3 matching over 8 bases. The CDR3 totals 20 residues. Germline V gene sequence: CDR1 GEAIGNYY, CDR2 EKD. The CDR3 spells CACDTPDGGSSSWDTRQMFF. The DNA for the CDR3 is TGTGCCTGTGACACTCCCGATGGGGGATCCTCCTCCTGGGACACCCGACAGATGTTCTTC.

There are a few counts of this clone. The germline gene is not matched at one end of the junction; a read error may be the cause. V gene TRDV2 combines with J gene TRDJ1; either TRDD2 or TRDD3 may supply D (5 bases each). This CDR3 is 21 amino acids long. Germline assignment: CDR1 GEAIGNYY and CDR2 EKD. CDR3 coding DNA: TGTGCCTGTGACACTATCCGCTCTTCCCTTCTTACTGGTCTTTACACCGCTAAACTCATCTTT. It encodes CACDTIRSSLLTGLYTAKLIF.

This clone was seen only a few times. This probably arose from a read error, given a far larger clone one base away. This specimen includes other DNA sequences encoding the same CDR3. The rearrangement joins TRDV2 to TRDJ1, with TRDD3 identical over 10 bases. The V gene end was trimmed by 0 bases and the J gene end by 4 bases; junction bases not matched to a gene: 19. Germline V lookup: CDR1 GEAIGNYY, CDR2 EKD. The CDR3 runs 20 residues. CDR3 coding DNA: TGTGCCTGTGACACCGTTTACCAACTCGTGGGGGATACAACTGGCGATAAACTCATCTTT. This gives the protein CACDTVYQLVGDTTGDKLIF.

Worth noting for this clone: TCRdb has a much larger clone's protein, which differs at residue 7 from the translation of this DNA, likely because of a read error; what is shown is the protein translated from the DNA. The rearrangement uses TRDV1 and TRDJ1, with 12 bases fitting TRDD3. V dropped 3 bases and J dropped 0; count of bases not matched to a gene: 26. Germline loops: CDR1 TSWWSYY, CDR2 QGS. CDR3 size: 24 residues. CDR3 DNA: TGTGCTCTTGGGGAGCGGATTCCTATCCCCTCTTACTGGGGGATACCAAAGTACACCGATAAACTCATCTTT. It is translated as CALGERIPIPSYWGIPKYTDKLIF.

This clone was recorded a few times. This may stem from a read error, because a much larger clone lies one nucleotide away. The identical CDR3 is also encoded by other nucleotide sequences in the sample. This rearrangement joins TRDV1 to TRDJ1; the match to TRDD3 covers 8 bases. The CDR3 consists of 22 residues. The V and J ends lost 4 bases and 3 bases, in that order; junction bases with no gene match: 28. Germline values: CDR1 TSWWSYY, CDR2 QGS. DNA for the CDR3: TGTGCTCTTGGGGCCATCCCTCTCGGAAGATTGGGGGATCCCGCCGGTGCCGATAAACTCATCTTT. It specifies CALGAIPLGRLGDPAGADKLIF.

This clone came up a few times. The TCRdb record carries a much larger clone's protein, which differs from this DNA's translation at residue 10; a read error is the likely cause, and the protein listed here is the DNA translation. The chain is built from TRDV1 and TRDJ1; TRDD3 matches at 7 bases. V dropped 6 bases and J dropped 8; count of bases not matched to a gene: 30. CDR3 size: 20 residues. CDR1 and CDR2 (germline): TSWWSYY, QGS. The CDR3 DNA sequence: TGTGCTCTTGGAAAGCGCCTGTTCCACAACCTTTACGGGGATATTTTGAAACTCATCTTT. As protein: CALGKRLFHNLYGDILKLIF.

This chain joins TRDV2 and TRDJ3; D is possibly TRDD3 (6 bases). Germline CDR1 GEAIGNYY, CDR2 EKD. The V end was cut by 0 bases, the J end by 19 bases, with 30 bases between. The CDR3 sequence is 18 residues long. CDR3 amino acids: CACDTAGGSSWDTRNMFF. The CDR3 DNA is TGTGCCTGTGACACCGCGGGGGGGAGCTCCTGGGACACCCGGAATATGTTTTTC.